The source of this TCR beta chain is a study of HIV-infected children after antiretroviral therapy interruption. This clonotype came up many times. Treatment defined: PENTA 11 planned treatment interruption arm or continuous ART arm. A 3' RACE protocol on RNA, with unique molecular identifiers, produced the TCR library. MiXCR, run by TCRdb on the 3' RACE reads, gives a single entry per CDR3 protein. Of about 89,000 distinct CDR3 sequences in the sample, about 6.3% were seen once. The germline V gene has CDR1 MDHEN and CDR2 SYDVKM. V shed 6 bases and J 1 base; nucleotides not matched to a gene: 8. The CDR3 totals 16 residues.

This chain links TRBV28 with TRBJ2-3, with TRBD2 identical over 9 bases. The sequence was collected from a pool of human donors with HIV. The sample in question was CD45RA+ CD4+ T cells from PBMCs, pooled from several time points, obtained from a donor given antiretroviral therapy, either interrupted or continuous. Subset noted: naive CD4+ CD45RA+ CD45RO- T cells. CDR3 sequence (DNA): TGTGCCAGCAGGAGCGGGAGGCTCGGGCGCACAGATACGCAGTATTTT. Protein product: CASRSGRLGRTDTQYF.